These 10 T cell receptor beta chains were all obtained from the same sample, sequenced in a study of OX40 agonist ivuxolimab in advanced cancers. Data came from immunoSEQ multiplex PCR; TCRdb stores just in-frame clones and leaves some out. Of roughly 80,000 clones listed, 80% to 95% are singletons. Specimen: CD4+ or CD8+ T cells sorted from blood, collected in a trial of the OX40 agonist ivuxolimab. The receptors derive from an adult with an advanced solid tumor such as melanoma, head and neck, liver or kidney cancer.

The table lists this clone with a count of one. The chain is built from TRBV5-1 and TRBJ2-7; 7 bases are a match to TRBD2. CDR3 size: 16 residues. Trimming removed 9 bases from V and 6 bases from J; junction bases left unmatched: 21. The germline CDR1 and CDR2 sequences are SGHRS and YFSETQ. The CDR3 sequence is CATEKEPGLGSGEQYF. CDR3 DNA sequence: TGCGCCACCGAGAAGGAACCAGGACTAGGGTCTGGCGAGCAGTACTTC.

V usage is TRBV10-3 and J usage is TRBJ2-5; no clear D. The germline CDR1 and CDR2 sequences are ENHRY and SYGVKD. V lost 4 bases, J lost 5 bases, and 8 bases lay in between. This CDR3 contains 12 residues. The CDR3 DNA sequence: TGTGCCATCAGTGCGGAGCAGGAGACCCAGTACTTC. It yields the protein CAISAEQETQYF.

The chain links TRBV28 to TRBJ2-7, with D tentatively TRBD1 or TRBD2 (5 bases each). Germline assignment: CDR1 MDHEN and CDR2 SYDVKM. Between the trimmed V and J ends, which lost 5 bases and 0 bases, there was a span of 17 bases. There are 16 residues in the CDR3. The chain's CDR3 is CASSGSDGTSSYEQYF. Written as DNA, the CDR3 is TGTGCCAGCAGTGGTTCGGACGGGACCTCCTCCTACGAGCAGTACTTC.

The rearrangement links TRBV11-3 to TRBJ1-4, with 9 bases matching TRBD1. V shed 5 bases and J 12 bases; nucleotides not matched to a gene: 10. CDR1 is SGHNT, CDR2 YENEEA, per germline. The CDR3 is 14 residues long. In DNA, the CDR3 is TGTGCCAGCAGCCTTACAGGGGGCTGGGGGGAACTGTTTTTT. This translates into CASSLTGGWGELFF.

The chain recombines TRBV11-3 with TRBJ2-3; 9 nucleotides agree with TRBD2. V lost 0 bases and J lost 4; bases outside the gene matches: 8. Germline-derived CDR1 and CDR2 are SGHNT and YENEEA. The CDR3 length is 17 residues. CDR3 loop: CASSLDGTSLPPDTQYF. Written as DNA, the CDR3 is TGTGCCAGCAGCTTAGATGGGACTAGCCTCCCTCCAGATACGCAGTATTTT.

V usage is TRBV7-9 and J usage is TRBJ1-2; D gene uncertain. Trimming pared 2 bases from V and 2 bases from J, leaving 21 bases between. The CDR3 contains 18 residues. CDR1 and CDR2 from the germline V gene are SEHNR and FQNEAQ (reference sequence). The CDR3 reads CASSLWAGGPVYNYGYTF. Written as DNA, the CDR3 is TGTGCCAGCAGCTTATGGGCGGGTGGGCCTGTTTACAACTATGGCTACACCTTC.

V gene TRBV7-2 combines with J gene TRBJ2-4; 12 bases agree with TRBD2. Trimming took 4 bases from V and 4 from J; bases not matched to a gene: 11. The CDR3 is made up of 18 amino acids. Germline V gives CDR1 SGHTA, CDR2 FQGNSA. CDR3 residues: CASSSASGGAGGKNIQYF. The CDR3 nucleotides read TGTGCCAGCAGCTCGGCTAGCGGGGGGGCCGGGGGGAAAAACATTCAGTACTTC.

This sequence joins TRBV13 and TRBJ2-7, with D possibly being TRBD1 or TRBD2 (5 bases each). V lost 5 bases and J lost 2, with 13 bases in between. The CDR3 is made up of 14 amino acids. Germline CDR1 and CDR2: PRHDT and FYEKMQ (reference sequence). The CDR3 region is CASSKDTGTYEQYF. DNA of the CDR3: TGTGCCAGCAGCAAGGACACCGGGACCTACGAGCAGTACTTC.

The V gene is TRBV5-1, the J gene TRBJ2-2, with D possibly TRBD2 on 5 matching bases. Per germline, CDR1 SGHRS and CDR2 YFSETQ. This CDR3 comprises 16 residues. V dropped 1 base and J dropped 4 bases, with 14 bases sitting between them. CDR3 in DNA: TGCGCCAGCAGCTTGCCGGACTCGAGTACCACCGGGGAGCTGTTTTTT. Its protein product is CASSLPDSSTTGELFF.

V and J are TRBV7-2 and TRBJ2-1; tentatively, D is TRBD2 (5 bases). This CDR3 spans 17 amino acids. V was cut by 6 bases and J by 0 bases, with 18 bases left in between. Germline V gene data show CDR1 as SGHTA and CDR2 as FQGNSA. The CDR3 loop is CASRRQGLRDSYNEQFF. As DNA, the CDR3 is TGTGCCAGCAGGCGGCAAGGTTTACGGGACTCCTACAATGAGCAGTTCTTC.